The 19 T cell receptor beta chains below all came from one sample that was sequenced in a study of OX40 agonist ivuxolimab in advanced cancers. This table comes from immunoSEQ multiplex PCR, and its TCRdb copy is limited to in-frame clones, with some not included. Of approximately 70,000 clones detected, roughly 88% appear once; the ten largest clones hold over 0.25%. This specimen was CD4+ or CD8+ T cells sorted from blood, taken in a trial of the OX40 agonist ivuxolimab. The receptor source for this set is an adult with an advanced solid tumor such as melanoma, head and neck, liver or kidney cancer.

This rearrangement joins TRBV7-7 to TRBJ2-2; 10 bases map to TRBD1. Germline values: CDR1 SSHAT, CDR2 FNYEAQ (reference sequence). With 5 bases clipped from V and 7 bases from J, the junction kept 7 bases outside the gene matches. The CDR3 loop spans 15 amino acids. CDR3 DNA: TGTGCCAGCAGCCCACGGACAGGGGGTGTCGGGGAGCTGTTTTTT. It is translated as CASSPRTGGVGELFF.

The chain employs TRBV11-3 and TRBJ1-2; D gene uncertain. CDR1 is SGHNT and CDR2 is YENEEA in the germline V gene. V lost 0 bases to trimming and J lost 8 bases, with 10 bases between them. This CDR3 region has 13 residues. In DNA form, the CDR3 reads TGTGCCAGCAGCTTAGACGTCCTGGAGGGCTACACCTTC. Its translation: CASSLDVLEGYTF.

In nucleotides, the CDR3 is TGTGCCAGCAGCTTGGGTTTCTATGAGACCCAGTACTTC. Protein sequence: CASSLGFYETQYF. The V gene is TRBV5-6, the J gene TRBJ2-5, with D uncertain. V dropped 0 bases and J dropped 5 bases, with 8 bases sitting between them. Germline V gene data show CDR1 as SGHDT and CDR2 as YYEEEE. The CDR3 is 13 amino acids.

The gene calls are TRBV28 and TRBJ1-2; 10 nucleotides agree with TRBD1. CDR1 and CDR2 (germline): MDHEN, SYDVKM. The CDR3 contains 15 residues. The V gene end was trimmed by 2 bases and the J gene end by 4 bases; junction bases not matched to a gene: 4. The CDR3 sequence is CASSLTGQGLYGYTF. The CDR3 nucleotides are TGTGCCAGCAGTTTAACGGGACAGGGGCTCTATGGCTACACCTTC.

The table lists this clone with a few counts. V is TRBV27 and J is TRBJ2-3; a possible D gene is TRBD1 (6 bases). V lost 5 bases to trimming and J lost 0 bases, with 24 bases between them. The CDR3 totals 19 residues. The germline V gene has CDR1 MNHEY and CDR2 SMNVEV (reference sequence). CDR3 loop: CASSPIGAFGDTSTDTQYF. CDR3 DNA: TGTGCCAGCAGTCCGATAGGGGCTTTCGGGGACACCAGCACAGATACGCAGTATTTT.

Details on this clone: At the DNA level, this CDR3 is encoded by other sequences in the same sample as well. Here the CDR3 DNA reads TGTGCCAGCAGCTGGACAGACCAAGAGACCCAGTACTTC. As protein: CASSWTDQETQYF. The chain joins TRBV11-1 to TRBJ2-5; possible D gene TRBD1, 6 bases. Germline loops: CDR1 SGHAT, CDR2 FQDESV (reference sequence). This CDR3 contains 13 residues. V was cut by 4 bases and J by 0 bases, with 6 bases left in between.

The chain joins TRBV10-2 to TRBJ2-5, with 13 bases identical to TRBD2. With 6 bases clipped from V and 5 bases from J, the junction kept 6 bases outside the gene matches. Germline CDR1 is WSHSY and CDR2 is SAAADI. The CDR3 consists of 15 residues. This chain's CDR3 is CASRAGTSGTETQYF. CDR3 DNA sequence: TGCGCCAGCAGAGCCGGGACTAGCGGGACCGAGACCCAGTACTTC.

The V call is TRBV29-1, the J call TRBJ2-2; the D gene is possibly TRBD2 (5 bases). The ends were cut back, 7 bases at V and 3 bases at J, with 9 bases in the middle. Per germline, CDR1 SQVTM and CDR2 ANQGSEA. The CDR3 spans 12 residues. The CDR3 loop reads CSGGKHTGELFF. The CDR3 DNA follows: TGCAGCGGAGGGAAACACACCGGGGAGCTGTTTTTT.

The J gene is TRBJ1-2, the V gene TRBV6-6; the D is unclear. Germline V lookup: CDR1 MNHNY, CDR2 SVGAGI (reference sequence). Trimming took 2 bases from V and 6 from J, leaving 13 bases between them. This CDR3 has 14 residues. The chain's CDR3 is CASSYGTGQNGYTF. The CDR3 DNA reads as TGTGCCAGCAGTTACGGTACCGGGCAAAATGGCTACACCTTC.

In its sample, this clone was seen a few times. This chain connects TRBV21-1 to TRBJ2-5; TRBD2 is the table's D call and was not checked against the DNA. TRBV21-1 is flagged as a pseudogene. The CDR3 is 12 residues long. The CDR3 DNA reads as TGTGCCAAAAGTCGGGGTAAAGAGACCCAGTACTTC. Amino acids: CAKSRGKETQYF.

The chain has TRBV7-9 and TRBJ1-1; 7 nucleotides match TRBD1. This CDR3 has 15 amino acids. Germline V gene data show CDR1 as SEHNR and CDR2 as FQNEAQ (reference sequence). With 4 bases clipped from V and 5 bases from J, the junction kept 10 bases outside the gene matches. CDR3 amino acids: CASSWTQGGTTEAFF. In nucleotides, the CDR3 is TGTGCCAGCAGCTGGACCCAGGGGGGCACTACTGAAGCTTTCTTT.

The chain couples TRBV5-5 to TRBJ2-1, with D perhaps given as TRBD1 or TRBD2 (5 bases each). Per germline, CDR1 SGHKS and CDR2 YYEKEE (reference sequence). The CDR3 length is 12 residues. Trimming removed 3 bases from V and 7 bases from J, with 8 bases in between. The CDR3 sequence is CASSSWGNEQFF. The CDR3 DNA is TGTGCCAGCAGCTCCTGGGGGAATGAGCAGTTCTTC.

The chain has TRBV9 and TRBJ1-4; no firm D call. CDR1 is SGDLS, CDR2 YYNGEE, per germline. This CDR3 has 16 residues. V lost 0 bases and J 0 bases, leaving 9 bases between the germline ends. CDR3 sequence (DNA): TGTGCCAGCAGCGTAGGTACCCTCGCAACTAATGAAAAACTGTTTTTT. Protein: CASSVGTLATNEKLFF.

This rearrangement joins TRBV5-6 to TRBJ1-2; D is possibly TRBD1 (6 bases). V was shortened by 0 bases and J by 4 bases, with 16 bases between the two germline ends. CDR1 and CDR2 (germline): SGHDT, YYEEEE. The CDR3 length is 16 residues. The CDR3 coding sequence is TGTGCCAGCAGCTTGGATGGGGCTGGGGGCGCCTATGGCTACACCTTC. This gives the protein CASSLDGAGGAYGYTF.

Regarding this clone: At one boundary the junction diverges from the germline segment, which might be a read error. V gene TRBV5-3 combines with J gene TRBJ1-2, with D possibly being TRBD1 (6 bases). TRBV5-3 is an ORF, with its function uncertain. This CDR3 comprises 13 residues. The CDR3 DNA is TGTGCCAGCAGCTCAGGACAGAACTATGGCTACACCTTC. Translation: CASSSGQNYGYTF.

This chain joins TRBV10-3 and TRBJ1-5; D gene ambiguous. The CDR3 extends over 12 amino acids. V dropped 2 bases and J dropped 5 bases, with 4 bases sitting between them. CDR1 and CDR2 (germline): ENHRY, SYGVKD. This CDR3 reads CAISEGDQPQHF. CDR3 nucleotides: TGTGCCATCAGTGAGGGGGATCAGCCCCAGCATTTT.

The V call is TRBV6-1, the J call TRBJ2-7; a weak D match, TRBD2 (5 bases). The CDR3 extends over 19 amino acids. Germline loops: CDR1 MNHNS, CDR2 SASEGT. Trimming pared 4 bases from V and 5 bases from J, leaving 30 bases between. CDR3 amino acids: CASSARTLQYFTPRNEQYF. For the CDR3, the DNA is TGTGCCAGCAGTGCCCGGACTCTCCAATACTTCACTCCCAGGAACGAGCAGTACTTC.

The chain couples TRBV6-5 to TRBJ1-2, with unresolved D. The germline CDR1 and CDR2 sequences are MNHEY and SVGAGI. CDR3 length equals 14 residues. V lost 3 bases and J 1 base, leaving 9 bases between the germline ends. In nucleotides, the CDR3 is TGTGCCAGCAGTTATAGTAAGGATAACTATGGCTACACCTTC. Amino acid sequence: CASSYSKDNYGYTF.

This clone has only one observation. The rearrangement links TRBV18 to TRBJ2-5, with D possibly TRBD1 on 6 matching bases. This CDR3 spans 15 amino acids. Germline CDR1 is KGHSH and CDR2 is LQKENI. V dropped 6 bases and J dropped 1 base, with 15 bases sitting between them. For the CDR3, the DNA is TGTGCCAGCTCGACTTATCAGGGGAGCCAAGAGACCCAGTACTTC. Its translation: CASSTYQGSQETQYF.